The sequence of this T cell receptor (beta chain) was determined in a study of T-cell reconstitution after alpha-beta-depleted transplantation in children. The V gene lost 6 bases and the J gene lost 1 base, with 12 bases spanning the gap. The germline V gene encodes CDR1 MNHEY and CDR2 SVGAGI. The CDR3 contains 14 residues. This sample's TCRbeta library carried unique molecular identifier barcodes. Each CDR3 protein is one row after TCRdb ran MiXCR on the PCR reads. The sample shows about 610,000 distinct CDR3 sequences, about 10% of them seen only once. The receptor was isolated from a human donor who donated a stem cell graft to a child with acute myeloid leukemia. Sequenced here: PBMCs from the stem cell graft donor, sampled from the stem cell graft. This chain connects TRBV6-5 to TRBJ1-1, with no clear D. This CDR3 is CASSRRNRNTEAFF. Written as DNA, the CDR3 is TGTGCCAGCAGCAGACGAAACAGGAACACTGAAGCTTTCTTT.